Presented here are 2 T cell receptor beta chains from one specimen sequenced in a study of CD8+ T cells in alopecia areata. RNA extraction was followed by reverse transcription into cDNA, which acted as the sequencing template. Assay: immunoSEQ multiplex PCR; the TCRdb copy retains only in-frame clones and omits some. Of 180,000 or so clones in the sample, 50% to 75% were seen once. As to treatment: oral pan-JAK inhibitor, 5-10 mg twice daily. The sample was CD4+ T cells sorted from blood, taken at approximately week 56, from a patient treated with tofacitinib. The receptor set was obtained from a human donor with alopecia areata.

V is TRBV5-1 and J is TRBJ2-1; D is undetermined. This CDR3 is built from 13 residues. In germline, CDR1 is SGHRS, CDR2 YFSETQ. Deletions cut 4 bases from V and 6 bases from J, with 11 bases between. CDR3 in amino acids: CASSRPVVNEQFF. The CDR3, as DNA: TGCGCCAGCAGCCGCCCAGTTGTCAATGAGCAGTTCTTC.

The CDR3 bases are TGTGCCTGGAGTGCGATGGACAGAGACTACAATGAGCAGTTCTTC. This sequence encodes CAWSAMDRDYNEQFF. J is TRBJ2-1 and V is TRBV30; tentatively, D is TRBD1 (6 bases). CDR3 length: 15 amino acids. Germline-derived CDR1 and CDR2 are GTSNPN and SVGIG (reference sequence). The V gene lost 1 base and the J gene lost 3 bases, with 13 bases spanning the gap.